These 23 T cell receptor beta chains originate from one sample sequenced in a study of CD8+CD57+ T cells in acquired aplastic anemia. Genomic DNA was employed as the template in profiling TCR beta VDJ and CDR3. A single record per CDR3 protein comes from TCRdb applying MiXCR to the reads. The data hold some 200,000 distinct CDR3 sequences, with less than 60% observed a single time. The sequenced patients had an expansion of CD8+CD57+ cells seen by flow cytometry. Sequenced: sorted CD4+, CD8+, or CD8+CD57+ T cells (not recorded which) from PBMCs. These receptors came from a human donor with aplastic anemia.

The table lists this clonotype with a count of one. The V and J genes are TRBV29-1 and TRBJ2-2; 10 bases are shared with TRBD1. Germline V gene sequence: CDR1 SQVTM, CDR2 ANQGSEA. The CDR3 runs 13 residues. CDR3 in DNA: TGCAGTTGGGACAGGGGCCATAGCGGGGAGCTGTTTTTT. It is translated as CSWDRGHSGELFF.

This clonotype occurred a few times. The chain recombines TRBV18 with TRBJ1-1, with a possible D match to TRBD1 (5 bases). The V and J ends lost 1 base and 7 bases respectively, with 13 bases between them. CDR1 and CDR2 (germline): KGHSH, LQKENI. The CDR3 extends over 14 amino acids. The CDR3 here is CASSPQGKNSEAFF. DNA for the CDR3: TGTGCCAGCTCACCACAGGGGAAAAATAGTGAAGCTTTCTTT.

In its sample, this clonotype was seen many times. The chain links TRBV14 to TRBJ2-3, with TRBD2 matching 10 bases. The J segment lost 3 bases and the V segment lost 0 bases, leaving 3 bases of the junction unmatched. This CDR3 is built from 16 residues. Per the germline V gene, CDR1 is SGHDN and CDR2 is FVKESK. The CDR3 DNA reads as TGTGCCAGCAGCCAAGATTCGGGACTAGCGACAGATACGCAGTATTTT. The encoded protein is CASSQDSGLATDTQYF.

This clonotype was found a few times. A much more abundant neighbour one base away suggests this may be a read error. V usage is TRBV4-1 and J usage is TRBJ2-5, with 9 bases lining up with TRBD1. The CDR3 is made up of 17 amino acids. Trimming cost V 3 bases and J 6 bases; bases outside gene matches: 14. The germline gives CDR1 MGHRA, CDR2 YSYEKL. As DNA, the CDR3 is TGCGCCAGCAGCCATACTACTACGACAGGGGGAGGTCAGACCCAGTACTTC. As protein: CASSHTTTTGGGQTQYF.

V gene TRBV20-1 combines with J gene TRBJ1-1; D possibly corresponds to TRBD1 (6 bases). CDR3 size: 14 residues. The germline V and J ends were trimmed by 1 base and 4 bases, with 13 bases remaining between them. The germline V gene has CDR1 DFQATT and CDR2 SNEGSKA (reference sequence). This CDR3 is CSARAGGPITEAFF. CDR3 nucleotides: TGCAGTGCTAGAGCTGGGGGCCCTATCACTGAAGCTTTCTTT.

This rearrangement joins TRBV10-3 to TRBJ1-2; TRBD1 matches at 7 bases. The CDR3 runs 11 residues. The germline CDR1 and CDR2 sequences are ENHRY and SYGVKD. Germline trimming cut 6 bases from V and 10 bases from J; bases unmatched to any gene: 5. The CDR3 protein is CAIRGDSDYTF. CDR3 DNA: TGTGCCATCAGGGGGGACAGTGACTACACCTTC.

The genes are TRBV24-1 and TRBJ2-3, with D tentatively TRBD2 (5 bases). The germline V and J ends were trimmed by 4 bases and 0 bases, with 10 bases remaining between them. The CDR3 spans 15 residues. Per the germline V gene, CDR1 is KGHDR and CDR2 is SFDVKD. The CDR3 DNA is TGTGCCACCAGTGAACCCGGCGGGAGCACAGATACGCAGTATTTT. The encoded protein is CATSEPGGSTDTQYF.

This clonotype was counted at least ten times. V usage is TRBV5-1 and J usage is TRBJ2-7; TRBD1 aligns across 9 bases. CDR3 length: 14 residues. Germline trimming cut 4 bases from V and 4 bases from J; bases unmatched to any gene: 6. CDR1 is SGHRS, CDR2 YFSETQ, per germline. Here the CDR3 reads CASSPQGALYEQYF. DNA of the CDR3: TGCGCCAGCAGCCCACAGGGGGCTCTGTACGAGCAGTACTTC.

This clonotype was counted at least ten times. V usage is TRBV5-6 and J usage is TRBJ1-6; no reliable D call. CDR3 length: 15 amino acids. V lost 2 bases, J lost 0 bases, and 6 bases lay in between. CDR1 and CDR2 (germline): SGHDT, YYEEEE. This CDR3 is CASSLGSSYNSPLHF. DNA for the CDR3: TGTGCCAGCAGCTTAGGGAGCTCCTATAATTCACCCCTCCACTTT.

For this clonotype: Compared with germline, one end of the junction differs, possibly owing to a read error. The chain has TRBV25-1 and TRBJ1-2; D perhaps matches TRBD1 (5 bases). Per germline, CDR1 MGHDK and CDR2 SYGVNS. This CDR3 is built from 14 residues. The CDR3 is CASSGVRGDYGYTF. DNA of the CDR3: TGTGCCAGCAGTGGGGTGAGAGGGGACTACGGCTACACCTTC.

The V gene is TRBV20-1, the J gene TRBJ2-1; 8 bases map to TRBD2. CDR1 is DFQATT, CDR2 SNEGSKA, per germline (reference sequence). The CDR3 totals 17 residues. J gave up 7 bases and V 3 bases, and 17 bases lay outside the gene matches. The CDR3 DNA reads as TGCAGTGCTAGGGGTAGCGGGGTAGAGGTTCAATTTAATGAGCAGTTCTTC. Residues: CSARGSGVEVQFNEQFF.

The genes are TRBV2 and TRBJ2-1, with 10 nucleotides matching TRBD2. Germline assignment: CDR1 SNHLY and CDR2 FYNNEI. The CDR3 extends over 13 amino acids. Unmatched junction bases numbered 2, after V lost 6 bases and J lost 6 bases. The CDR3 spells CASRRTSGNEQFF. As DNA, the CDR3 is TGTGCCAGCAGGAGGACTAGCGGCAATGAGCAGTTCTTC.

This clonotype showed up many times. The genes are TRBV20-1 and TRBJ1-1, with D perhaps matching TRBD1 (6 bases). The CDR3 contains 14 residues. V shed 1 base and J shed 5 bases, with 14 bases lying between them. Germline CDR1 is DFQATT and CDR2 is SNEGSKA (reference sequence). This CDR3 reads CSARGAGEVTEAFF. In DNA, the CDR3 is TGCAGTGCTAGAGGGGCAGGGGAGGTGACTGAAGCTTTCTTT.

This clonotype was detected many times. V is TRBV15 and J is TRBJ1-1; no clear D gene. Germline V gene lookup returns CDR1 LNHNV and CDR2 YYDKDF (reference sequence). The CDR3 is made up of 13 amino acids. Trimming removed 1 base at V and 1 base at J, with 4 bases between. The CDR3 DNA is TGTGCCACCAGCAGAGGTCGGAACACTGAAGCTTTCTTT. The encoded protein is CATSRGRNTEAFF. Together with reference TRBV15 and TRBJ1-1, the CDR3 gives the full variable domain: DAMVIQNPRYQVTQFGKPVTLSCSQTLNHNVMYWYQQKSSQAPKLLFHYYDKDFNNEADTPDNFQSRRPNTSFCFLDIRSPGLGDTAMYLCATSRGRNTEAFFGQGTRLTVV.

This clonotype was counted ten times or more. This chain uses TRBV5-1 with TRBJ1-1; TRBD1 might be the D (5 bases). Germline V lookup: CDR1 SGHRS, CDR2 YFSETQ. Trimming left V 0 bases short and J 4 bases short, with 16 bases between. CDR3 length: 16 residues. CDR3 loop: CASSLAPLAGGTEAFF. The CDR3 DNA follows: TGCGCCAGCAGCTTGGCTCCTCTGGCTGGGGGCACTGAAGCTTTCTTT.

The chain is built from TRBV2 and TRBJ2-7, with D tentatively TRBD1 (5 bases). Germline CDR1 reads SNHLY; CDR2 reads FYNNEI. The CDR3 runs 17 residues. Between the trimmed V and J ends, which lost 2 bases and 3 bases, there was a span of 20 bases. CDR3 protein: CASSEFHDRWTIYEQYF. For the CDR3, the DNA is TGTGCCAGCAGTGAATTTCATGACCGTTGGACAATCTACGAGCAGTACTTC.

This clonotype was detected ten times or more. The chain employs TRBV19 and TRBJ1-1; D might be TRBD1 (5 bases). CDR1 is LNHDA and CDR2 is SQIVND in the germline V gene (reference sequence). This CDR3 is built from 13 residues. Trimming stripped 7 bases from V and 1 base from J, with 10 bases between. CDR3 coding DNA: TGTGCCAGTACTCGCGGGGCGAACACTGAAGCTTTCTTT. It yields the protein CASTRGANTEAFF.

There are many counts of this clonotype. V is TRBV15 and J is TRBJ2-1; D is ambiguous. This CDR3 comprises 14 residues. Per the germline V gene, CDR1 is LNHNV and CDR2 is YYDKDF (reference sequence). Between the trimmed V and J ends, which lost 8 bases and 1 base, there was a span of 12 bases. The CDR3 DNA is TGTGCCACCTCCGGTTCCGGTTCCTACAATGAGCAGTTCTTC. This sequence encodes CATSGSGSYNEQFF.

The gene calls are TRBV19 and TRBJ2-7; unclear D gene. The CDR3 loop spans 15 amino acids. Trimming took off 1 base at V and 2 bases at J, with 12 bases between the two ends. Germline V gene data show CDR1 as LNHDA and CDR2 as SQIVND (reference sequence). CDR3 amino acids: CASSIGDPFTYEQYF. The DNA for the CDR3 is TGTGCCAGTAGTATAGGGGATCCTTTCACCTACGAGCAGTACTTC.

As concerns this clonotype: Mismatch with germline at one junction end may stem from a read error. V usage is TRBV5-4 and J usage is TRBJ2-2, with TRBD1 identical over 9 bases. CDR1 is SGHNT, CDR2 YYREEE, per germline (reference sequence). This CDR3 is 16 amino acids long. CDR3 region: CASSFGTGRTTGELLF. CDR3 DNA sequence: TGTGCCAGCAGCTTCGGGACAGGGAGGACCACCGGGGAGCTGCTTTTT.

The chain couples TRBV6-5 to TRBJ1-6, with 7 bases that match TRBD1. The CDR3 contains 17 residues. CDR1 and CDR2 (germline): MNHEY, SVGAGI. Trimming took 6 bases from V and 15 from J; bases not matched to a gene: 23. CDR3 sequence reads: CASRRWVGGSYNSFLHF. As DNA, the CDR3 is TGTGCCAGCAGGAGGTGGGTAGGGGGCTCCTATAATTCATTCCTCCACTTT.

CDR3 region: CASSEPASGGYEQYF. The CDR3 DNA reads as TGCGCCAGCAGTGAGCCGGCTAGCGGGGGCTACGAGCAGTACTTC. This rearrangement joins TRBV10-2 to TRBJ2-7; 10 nucleotides align to TRBD2. Germline CDR1 and CDR2: WSHSY and SAAADI. This CDR3 region has 15 residues. V lost 2 bases and J lost 3; bases outside the gene matches: 4.

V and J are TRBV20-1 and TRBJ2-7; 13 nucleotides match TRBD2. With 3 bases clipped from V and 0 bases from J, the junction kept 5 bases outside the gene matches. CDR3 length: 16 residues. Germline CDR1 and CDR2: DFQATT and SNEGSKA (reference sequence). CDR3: CSARPGLAGFSYEQYF. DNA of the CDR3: TGCAGTGCTAGGCCGGGACTAGCGGGGTTCTCCTACGAGCAGTACTTC.